This TCR beta chain emerged from a study of blood T cell repertoires in COVID-19. Using immunoSEQ multiplex PCR, the repertoire was profiled, and TCRdb retains in-frame clones only, with some absent. The sample holds about 50,000 clones, about nine tenths seen once. This TCR came from a human donor in a cohort sampled during active COVID-19. Sequenced: peripheral blood.

This CDR3 reads CASSERVAYNEQFF. In nucleotides, the CDR3 is TGTGCCAGCAGCGAGCGGGTGGCTTACAATGAGCAGTTCTTC. The chain employs TRBV7-6 and TRBJ2-1, with TRBD2 as a possible D gene (6 bases). CDR1 and CDR2 (germline): SGHVS, FNYEAQ. V gave up 5 bases and J gave up 4 bases, with 12 bases separating them. This CDR3 spans 14 amino acids.